This TCR beta chain was sequenced for a study of cytomegalovirus exposure and HLA in healthy donors (dated by TCRdb to about 2017). About the full investigation: According to an earlier analysis of 587 of the donors, about 180 million T cells yielded 90 million to 130 million unique TCR beta sequences and 276 Gb of sequence data. An early release covering just under 650 HLA-typed donors comprised around 300 gigabases of sequencing data and about 90 million unique TCR sequences. The genetic ancestry cluster associated with self-reported Caucasian donors included 81% of the roughly 410 genotyped donors. The study aimed to test whether signatures of past pathogen exposure could be identified by cataloging public T cell receptors. Using immunosequencing, the study profiled T cell repertoires from roughly 650 subjects and related those repertoires to cytomegalovirus serostatus. A separate validation cohort of 100 to 150 different subjects was used in addition to the roughly 670-subject first cohort. To predict cytomegalovirus infection status, the study brought together high-throughput TCR immunosequencing, statistical association of individual TCRs with disease status, and machine learning. A later analysis re-analyzed previously published TCR beta repertoires from about 600 donors and added high-resolution HLA genotyping to study TCR occurrence patterns. Rather than using new phenotypic data, the later analysis identified candidate immune exposures from TCR beta sequences and from how often those sequences occurred across donors. In an earlier analysis of 587 of the donors, high-throughput TCR beta sequencing was used to judge whether each TCR beta V gene segment behaved as functional or pseudogenic. Donor age, sex, ethnicity and CMV serostatus were compiled alongside the repertoire data. A later genetic analysis took genome-wide SNP genotypes for about three fifths of the roughly 700 donors and used that subset as a discovery cohort. All discovery cohort repertoires had been generated on a single sequencing platform. HLA typing covered class I and class II loci at four-digit resolution. The number of typed donors differed by locus: about 629-640 for A, B, C, DRB1 and DQB1; 500 to 550 for DQA1; 606 for DPA1; and some 470 for DPB1. Because of strong linkage in the cohort, a few DR-DQ haplotypes were treated as single units for association and clustering. Among around 400 genotyped donors of the cohort, an average of around 220,000 unique TCR beta nucleotide sequences was sequenced per donor, of which about 19% were non-productive. Study-level results and caveats: According to the authors, the approach could potentially be generalized to other disease states and immunological phenotypes. Correlated functional status among segregating V segments might be attributable to linkage disequilibrium, but an unknown experimental factor could not be ruled out. A later analysis found that HLA-associated TCR beta chains were more clonally expanded and had lower generation probabilities than equally common non-associated chains. In an earlier analysis of some 540 of the donors, most TCR beta V segments appeared in productive rearrangements about 90% or about 30% of the time, broadly matching IMGT annotations. A further reported finding was that TCR beta sequences accurately predicted the HLA-A and HLA-B alleles for most subjects in the first cohort. In a later analysis, several top co-occurrence clusters were reported to appear linked to parvovirus B19, influenza, CMV and Epstein-Barr virus. A few of the identified cytomegalovirus-associated TCR beta chains were confirmed in vitro to be specific for cytomegalovirus antigens. While some public TCRs were present in many individuals, most TCR sequences turned up only very rarely across donors. Because HLA typing was unavailable for some donors at each locus, only the typed subset was used in association tests. According to a later analysis, most CMV-associated TCR beta chains appeared to be HLA-restricted, and the HLA associations seemed to be driven largely by CMV exposure. Because counts were too low, roughly 18 rarely observed V segments, including chromosome 9 orphons, were left out of the earlier analysis of some 600 of the donors. The only immune exposure information available for the cohort was CMV serostatus. Assigning TCR associations to individual alleles was difficult when HLA alleles, especially DR and DQ, strongly co-occurred. A later analysis found that TCR association rates varied across HLA loci, with DRB1 alleles showing the most associated TCRs and HLA-C alleles the fewest. In this cohort, only TCR beta chains were sequenced, and detectable features were limited by the absence of alpha or paired-chain data. The study listed over 150 TCR beta chains as associated with cytomegalovirus. In a later genetic analysis, fewer N-insertions in productive TCRs were reported among donors in an Asian-associated ancestry cluster than the approximately 710-donor mean. At a false discovery rate of 0.05, a later analysis linked 16,951 TCR beta sequences to specific HLA alleles. A cluster of highly shared sequence variants was judged likely to be a technical artifact of the sequencing pipeline. Sequencing depth was assumed to be roughly uniform across donors in the presence/absence analyses, though that assumption may not hold. A later genetic analysis associated a missense DCLRE1C variant with V-gene and J-gene trimming of TCR beta chains, and an independent cohort replicated the association. The 87-base-pair reads could not distinguish some IMGT-functional V segments, including TRBV6-2 and TRBV6-3, so those segments were excluded. The classifier was reported to diagnose cytomegalovirus status with high specificity and sensitivity in both the original and validation cohorts.

From its cysteine to its phenylalanine, the CDR3 spans 14 amino acids. The DNA shown is the 42-base CDR3, in frame from base 1. CDR1 and CDR2 are read off the germline V gene (reference sequence) as MNHEY and SMNVEV. Trimming costs V 2 bases and J 5 bases, and their ends lie 10 bases apart. Preparation of the library involved the immunoSEQ multiplex PCR assay. For the multiplex PCR, a mixture combining 60 forward primers for TCR Vbeta segments and 13 reverse primers for TCR Jbeta segments was used. The CDR3 region of rearranged TCR beta genes was amplified from genomic DNA with a multiplex PCR assay. The Illumina HiSeq System was used to sequence the amplified TCR beta libraries as 87-base-pair reads. Per the original workflow: Across the roughly 640 repertoires, a later analysis counted tens of millions of unique TCR beta chains, about 10 million of which were shared by at least two donors. Raw reads were error-corrected and collapsed into unique sequences with a nearest-neighbor algorithm that merged closely related sequences to remove PCR and sequencing errors. Alignment of CDR3 sequences to IMGT reference sequences was used to assign V, D and J gene segments. For a sequence to be retained, at least a six-nucleotide match to both a V gene segment and a J gene segment was required. A rearrangement was called productive if the CDR3 had no stop codons and remained in frame with V and J, and every other rearrangement was called non-productive. CDR3 was defined by IMGT convention, running from the second conserved V-encoded cysteine to the conserved J-encoded phenylalanine. The earlier analysis of roughly 590 of the donors excluded any sequence lacking an unambiguous match to a single V gene segment. An earlier analysis of 550 to 650 of the donors classified V segments as functional when productive rearrangements were above 56.7% and as segregating when the standard deviation between donors was above 5%. A statistical classification framework was built for diagnosing cytomegalovirus status from the catalog of TCR beta chain sequences. In a later analysis, TCR nucleotide sequences were compared against IMGT/GENE-DB human TR gene sequences so that V and J genes could be assigned. In a later analysis, CDR3 sequences and most-parsimonious VDJ recombination scenarios were assigned using the TCRdist pipeline. In a later analysis, every TCR beta chain was defined by the combination of its CDR3 amino acid sequence and its V-gene family, and reads without a unique V-gene family were dropped. In a later analysis, 500 to 650 highly shared, low-generation-probability nucleotide sequences were removed to address suspected cross-contamination and a sequencing artifact. For each public chain, a later analysis derived a clonal expansion index from normalized ranks of inferred template counts within each repertoire. A later analysis computed generation probabilities with a VDJ recombination model fitted to out-of-frame rearrangements, and checked the results against IGoR. Hypergeometric tests were used in a later analysis to score TCR-TCR, TCR-HLA and TCR-CMV co-occurrence, with a repertoire-size bias correction applied to the TCR pairs. False discovery rates were estimated in a later analysis by permuting HLA or CMV assignments 20 times. In a later analysis, co-occurring TCRs were grouped using DBSCAN, and TCRdist sequence similarity was added for clustering within HLA-allele-positive subsets. For co-occurrence clustering, repertoires with fewer than 30,000 or more than 120,000 public chains were excluded, along with four or five repertoires with anomalous nucleotide sharing. TCRdb limited this immuneACCESS table to in-frame rearrangements with V and J called. A share of clones is missing; checked studies link under half to unresolved V genes, and the rest is unexplained. The V and J calls and clone size are taken from that table; D and trimming were inferred from the DNA. For this sample there are some 120,000 clones; roughly 81% appear just once. The ten biggest clones cover about 1% of the sample.

The cohort was made up of about 610 healthy bone marrow donors. At the time of sampling, all cohort members were nominally healthy, though unrecorded immune exposures were likely present. The donor was CMV seronegative and belonged to the group of 352 seronegative cohort members. A peripheral blood sample was provided by each donor, and peripheral blood mononuclear cells were used for TCR beta sequencing. Genomic DNA extraction from the blood cell samples was performed with the Qiagen DNeasy Blood Extraction Kit. Details on this clone: What antigen it recognizes has not been identified. No base quality information exists; no much larger clone differs at one position.

The sample consisted of PBMCs. The chain is encoded by TRBV27 joined to TRBJ1-5, and the D gene may be TRBD1, 5 bases matching. The receptor comes from a woman in her 30s in good health and CMV-seronegative. The DNA sequence is given as TGTGCCAGCAGTTTAAGACAGCCCGATCAGCCCCAGCATTTT. Its protein product is CASSLRQPDQPQHF.